The clone carrying this T cell receptor (beta chain) showed up just a few times. Germline CDR1 SGHRS, CDR2 YFSETQ. The CDR3 length is 18 residues. V shed 3 bases and J shed 5 bases, with 26 bases lying between them. These data belong to a study of T-cell reconstitution after alpha-beta-depleted transplantation in children. Unique molecular identifiers were incorporated into the prepared TCRbeta library. MiXCR, run by TCRdb on the PCR reads, gives a single entry per CDR3 protein. The profile shows hundreds of thousands of distinct CDR3 sequences, about 26% of them singletons. This rearrangement joins TRBV5-1 to TRBJ2-5, with D perhaps TRBD1 or TRBD2 (5 bases each). The clonotype was recovered from a girl aged 2 to 10 with Fanconi anemia, due to receive a stem cell transplant. Sequencing was performed on PBMCs, taken before TCRalphabeta/CD19-depleted stem cell transplant. CDR3 DNA: TGCGCCAGCAGCTCCTACAGGATTGGGACCCTAGAAACGGAGACCCAGTACTTC. Its protein is CASSSYRIGTLETETQYF.